A selection of T cell receptor beta chains follows, all from one sample in a study of blood T cell repertoires in COVID-19. Profiled with immunoSEQ multiplex PCR; TCRdb holds only in-frame clones, not every one. This sample has almost 400,000 clones, with roughly 90% found just once. Sequenced sample: PBMCs or T cells enriched from blood (not recorded which). These receptor sequences come from a woman under 40 who had recovered from COVID-19. CDR3s include the opening cysteine and the closing phenylalanine or tryptophan. A D gene is named only where the DNA matches it firmly. Clone size is stated in some rows and not others, as once, few, many or a class when expanded.

D gene	J gene	clone size	V gene	CDR3 protein	CDR3 DNA
-	TRBJ1-1	-	TRBV20-1	CSARIQLEAFF	TGCAGTGCTAGGATACAGCTTGAAGCTTTCTTT
-	TRBJ2-2	-	TRBV7-2	CASSLNRFVNTGELFF	TGTGCCAGCAGCTTAAACAGATTCGTAAACACCGGGGAGCTGTTTTTT
TRBD1	TRBJ2-7	-	TRBV7-2	CASSLDRGRREQYF	TGTGCCAGCAGCTTAGACAGGGGTCGTCGCGAGCAGTACTTC
-	TRBJ1-1	-	TRBV11-1	CASSLNTEAFF	TGTGCCAGCAGCCTAAACACTGAAGCTTTCTTT
TRBD1	TRBJ1-2	once	TRBV6-4	CASSADRASNYGYTF	TGTGCCAGCAGTGCGGACAGGGCTTCGAACTATGGCTACACCTTC
TRBD1	TRBJ1-2	-	TRBV19	CASSMGRTGDRYTF	TGTGCCAGTAGTATGGGAAGGACAGGGGATCGCTACACCTTC
-	TRBJ2-1	-	TRBV14	CASSQGTPGYNEQFF	TGTGCCAGCAGCCAAGGAACCCCGGGGTACAATGAGCAGTTCTTC
TRBD1	TRBJ1-1	-	TRBV18	CASSSRDRVDTEAFF	TGTGCCAGCTCATCCCGAGACAGGGTCGACACTGAAGCTTTCTTT
-	TRBJ2-4	-	TRBV4-1	CASSQDHRSQVGAKNIQYF	TGCGCCAGCAGCCAAGATCACCGATCCCAGGTGGGAGCCAAAAACATTCAGTACTTC
TRBD2	TRBJ2-2	few	TRBV7-3	CASSLGGTTVGELFF	TGTGCCAGCAGCTTAGGCGGGACTACGGTCGGGGAGCTGTTTTTT
TRBD2	TRBJ2-2	once	TRBV11-3	CASSSRSGGTNTGELFF	TGTGCCAGCAGCTCTAGATCGGGGGGTACGAACACCGGGGAGCTGTTTTTT
-	TRBJ1-4	-	TRBV27	CASSLTGSTNEKLFF	TGTGCCAGCAGTTTAACAGGATCAACTAATGAAAAACTGTTTTTT
-	TRBJ2-6	-	TRBV5-6	CASSLGPFRVSGANVLTF	TGTGCCAGCAGCTTGGGCCCCTTTCGAGTTTCTGGGGCCAACGTCCTGACTTTC
-	TRBJ1-1	-	TRBV14	CASSQDADWNTEAFF	TGTGCCAGCAGCCAAGATGCAGACTGGAACACTGAAGCTTTCTTT
-	TRBJ1-5	-	TRBV6-1	CASSEAARVRQHF	TGTGCCAGCAGTGAAGCGGCCAGGGTTCGCCAGCATTTT
-	TRBJ2-1	-	TRBV7-3	CASSLTLRGSYNEQFF	TGTGCCAGCAGCTTAACCCTCCGGGGGTCCTACAATGAGCAGTTCTTC
-	TRBJ1-1	-	TRBV9	CASSAHRGQLNTEAFF	TGTGCCAGCAGCGCCCACAGAGGACAGTTGAACACTGAAGCTTTCTTT
-	TRBJ1-4	-	TRBV19	CASTLQATNEKLFF	TGTGCCAGTACCCTACAGGCAACTAATGAAAAACTGTTTTTT
TRBD1	TRBJ2-1	once	TRBV7-3	CASSSPGTDSYNEQFF	TGTGCCAGCAGCTCTCCCGGGACAGATTCCTACAATGAGCAGTTCTTC
-	TRBJ1-4	-	TRBV28	CASSLQGSNEKLFF	TGTGCCAGCAGTTTACAGGGATCTAATGAAAAACTGTTTTTT
TRBD2	TRBJ2-7	-	TRBV27	CASSSSGGLVEQYF	TGTGCCAGCAGTTCTAGCGGGGGTTTGGTCGAGCAGTACTTC
TRBD1	TRBJ2-1	-	TRBV7-8	CASSHLTGRFDNEQFF	TGTGCCAGCAGCCATCTGACAGGGCGTTTCGACAATGAGCAGTTCTTC
-	TRBJ1-5	-	TRBV12-5	CASATSISNQPQHF	TGTGCTAGTGCCACGTCTATAAGCAATCAGCCCCAGCATTTT
TRBD2	TRBJ2-1	-	TRBV10-2	CASSGLAGGLHNEQFF	TGCGCCAGCAGTGGACTAGCGGGAGGTCTGCACAATGAGCAGTTCTTC
-	TRBJ1-2	-	TRBV27	CASRGARTYGYTF	TGTGCCAGCAGGGGGGCCAGGACCTATGGCTACACCTTC
-	TRBJ2-7	-	TRBV2	CASSTQPQPPRDEQYF	TGTGCCAGCAGTACTCAACCTCAACCGCCTCGCGACGAGCAGTACTTC
-	TRBJ1-6	-	TRBV9	CASSVGAENSPLHF	TGTGCCAGCAGCGTAGGGGCAGAAAATTCACCCCTCCACTTT
TRBD2	TRBJ2-7	few	TRBV9	CASSGLAGYEQYF	TGTGCCAGCAGCGGACTAGCGGGTTACGAGCAGTACTTC
TRBD2	TRBJ2-5	-	TRBV5-5	CASRSVPGGIQETQYF	TGTGCCAGCAGATCCGTTCCGGGGGGGATCCAAGAGACCCAGTACTTC
-	TRBJ1-6	-	TRBV4-2	CASSQEVSYNSPLHF	TGTGCCAGCAGCCAAGAGGTCAGCTATAATTCACCCCTCCACTTT
-	TRBJ2-2	-	TRBV30	CAWSRGRLGTGELFF	TGTGCCTGGAGTCGGGGGAGATTAGGGACCGGGGAGCTGTTTTTT
TRBD1	TRBJ1-2	-	TRBV28	CASSSGGAGYNYGYTF	TGTGCCAGCAGTTCAGGGGGCGCAGGCTATAACTATGGCTACACCTTC
TRBD1	TRBJ1-2	-	TRBV3-1/TRBV3-2	CASSGHRGDYGYTF	TGTGCCAGCAGCGGTCACAGGGGTGACTATGGCTACACCTTC
-	TRBJ1-5	-	TRBV6-5	CASSYLPTGSNQPQHF	TGTGCCAGCAGTTACCTCCCGACAGGTAGCAATCAGCCCCAGCATTTT
-	TRBJ1-2	-	TRBV25-1	CASSEYQGANYGYTF	TGTGCCAGCAGTGAATACCAAGGGGCTAACTATGGCTACACCTTC
-	TRBJ1-1	few	TRBV6-2/TRBV6-3	CASSYRQVNTEAFF	TGTGCCAGCAGTTACCGACAGGTGAACACTGAAGCTTTCTTT
-	TRBJ1-1	-	TRBV25-1	CASSVGTTEAFF	TGTGCCAGCAGTGTTGGGACAACTGAAGCTTTCTTT
-	TRBJ1-3	once	TRBV5-1	CASSLAGGLTGNTIYF	TGCGCCAGCAGCTTGGCGGGGGGTCTAACAGGAAACACCATATATTTT
TRBD2	TRBJ2-1	-	TRBV5-1	CASSLVPLAGSYNEQFF	TGCGCCAGCAGCTTGGTCCCACTAGCGGGATCCTACAATGAGCAGTTCTTC
-	TRBJ2-5	-	TRBV6-5	CASKYGGLGETQYF	TGTGCCAGCAAATACGGGGGGCTCGGTGAGACCCAGTACTTC
-	TRBJ1-4	-	TRBV5-5	CASSLALGAENEKLFF	TGTGCCAGCAGCTTGGCCTTGGGGGCAGAGAATGAAAAACTGTTTTTT
-	TRBJ1-1	-	TRBV30	CASSPGERTEAFF	TGTGCCTCGTCGCCAGGGGAGAGGACTGAAGCTTTCTTT
-	TRBJ1-5	-	TRBV11-3	CASSFGGSSSANQPQHF	TGTGCCAGCAGCTTCGGAGGTAGTTCGAGTGCGAATCAGCCCCAGCATTTT
TRBD1	TRBJ1-5	-	TRBV30	CAWSGQGAGNMNNQPQHF	TGTGCCTGGAGTGGGCAGGGGGCCGGAAATATGAACAATCAGCCCCAGCATTTT
TRBD1	TRBJ1-3	-	TRBV5-6	CASTQTGSGFLGNTIYF	TGTGCCAGCACCCAGACAGGGTCCGGTTTTCTTGGAAACACCATATATTTT
-	TRBJ1-2	-	TRBV4-2	CASSQDWQGDYGYTF	TGTGCCAGCAGCCAAGATTGGCAGGGCGACTATGGCTACACCTTC
-	TRBJ1-5	-	TRBV6-6	CASSYSEGRQPQHF	TGTGCCAGCAGTTACTCGGAGGGACGGCAGCCCCAGCATTTT
-	TRBJ2-1	once	TRBV6-5	CASRTGYNEQFF	TGTGCCAGCAGGACTGGCTACAATGAGCAGTTCTTC
TRBD2	TRBJ2-2	-	TRBV5-1	CASSTGLAGGPRTGELFF	TGCGCCAGCAGCACAGGACTAGCGGGAGGGCCGCGTACCGGGGAGCTGTTTTTT
-	TRBJ2-3	-	TRBV5-4	CASSSDRDTQYF	TGTGCCAGCAGCTCGGACAGAGATACGCAGTATTTT
-	TRBJ2-7	once	TRBV24-1	CATSARGRLSYEQYF	TGTGCCACCAGTGCCCGTGGGAGGTTGAGTTACGAGCAGTACTTC
-	TRBJ2-7	-	TRBV9	CASSVGGGLEQYF	TGTGCCAGCAGCGTAGGGGGGGGCCTCGAGCAGTACTTC
-	TRBJ1-3	-	TRBV6-5	CASSRGDTIYF	TGTGCCAGCAGTCGGGGGGACACCATATATTTT
TRBD1	TRBJ2-1	-	TRBV28	CASSLRPGQGKDEQFF	TGTGCCAGCAGTCTCCGTCCGGGACAGGGTAAGGATGAGCAGTTCTTC
TRBD2	TRBJ2-1	once	TRBV7-9	CASSIGIAGGSYNEQFF	TGTGCCAGCAGCATTGGTATTGCGGGAGGCAGCTACAATGAGCAGTTCTTC
-	TRBJ1-2	-	TRBV2	CASSADNLNYGYTF	TGTGCCAGCAGTGCGGACAACCTTAACTATGGCTACACCTTC
-	TRBJ1-5	few	TRBV29-1	CSVVSGNQPQHF	TGCAGCGTTGTATCCGGGAATCAGCCCCAGCATTTT
TRBD1	TRBJ1-4	-	TRBV19	CASSKIPGQANNEKLFF	TGTGCCAGTAGCAAAATTCCGGGACAGGCAAATAATGAAAAACTGTTTTTT
-	TRBJ1-1	-	TRBV5-1	CASSLEGDWNTEAFF	TGCGCCAGCAGCTTGGAGGGGGATTGGAACACTGAAGCTTTCTTT
TRBD1	TRBJ1-2	-	TRBV10-3	CAISDRGPEGYTF	TGTGCCATCAGTGACAGGGGGCCGGAGGGCTACACCTTC